This T cell receptor beta chain was observed in a study of chemoradiotherapy in HPV16-positive cancers. Whole-study findings and limits: During treatment, candidate HPV-specific clones and E7-related motifs expanded in tumor. In HPV16-positive patients, HPV-responsive T-cell expansion tracked better recurrence-free survival.

Repertoires were sampled repeatedly during chemoradiotherapy. The data were produced by immunoSEQ multiplex PCR, yet TCRdb's version contains in-frame clones alone and is incomplete. The sample holds about 500 clones, roughly 77% seen once. For this clone: Its target is unknown.

The sample consisted of tumor tissue, taken from a patient who underwent chemoradiotherapy. The TCR comes from a human donor with HPV-associated anogenital cancer.

CDR3 sequence: CASSEAEGEGTEAFF. CDR3 sequence (DNA): TGTGCCAGCAGTGAAGCTGAGGGGGAAGGGACTGAAGCTTTCTTT. V is TRBV6-1 and J is TRBJ1-1; D is perhaps TRBD1 (6 bases). V lost 0 bases and J 5 bases, leaving 13 bases between the germline ends. Germline loops: CDR1 MNHNS, CDR2 SASEGT. The CDR3 covers 15 residues.